Below are 21 T cell receptor beta chains sequenced from a single sample in a study of cytotoxic CD8 clonotypes in ibrutinib-treated CLL. The assay was immunoSEQ multiplex PCR, and TCRdb's table has in-frame clones only and misses some. Of roughly 53,000 clones listed, roughly 50% were seen once; the top ten hold 20% to 30%. The sequencing used PBMCs, collected at disease progression, from a patient treated with ibrutinib. The receptor set was obtained from a human donor with chronic lymphocytic leukemia.

The chain joins TRBV27 to TRBJ1-6; the D gene is possibly TRBD1 (5 bases). Germline V gene lookup returns CDR1 MNHEY and CDR2 SMNVEV (reference sequence). The length of the CDR3 is 14 residues. V lost 3 bases to trimming and J lost 6 bases, with 9 bases between them. CDR3 bases: TGTGCCAGCAGTTTCGAACAGGCTAATTCACCCCTCCACTTT. Its translation: CASSFEQANSPLHF.

The rearrangement uses TRBV9 and TRBJ2-3, with D unresolved. CDR1 and CDR2 (germline): SGDLS, YYNGEE. This CDR3 spans 15 amino acids. The germline V and J ends were trimmed by 4 bases and 4 bases, with 16 bases remaining between them. CDR3 DNA: TGTGCCAGCAGCACGGCCGGATTCGGGTCAGATACGCAGTATTTT. This codes for CASSTAGFGSDTQYF.

This clone has more than one count but fewer than ten. CDR3 sequence reads: CASRGDILYEQYF. CDR3 in DNA: TGTGCCAGCAGGGGGGACATCCTGTACGAGCAGTACTTC. The V call is TRBV6-1, the J call TRBJ2-7, with D possibly being TRBD1 (6 bases). The CDR3 covers 13 residues. In germline, CDR1 is MNHNS, CDR2 SASEGT. V lost 6 bases, J lost 4 bases, and 13 bases lay in between.

The V and J genes are TRBV5-1 and TRBJ2-1; D is possibly TRBD2 (5 bases). The CDR3 is 18 residues long. Germline V CDR1 and CDR2: SGHRS, YFSETQ. With 0 bases removed from V and 0 bases from J, the gap between germline ends came to 16 bases. The CDR3 DNA reads as TGCGCCAGCAGCTTGGGCCTGTCGGGGTCCGGCTCCTACAATGAGCAGTTCTTC. Translated: CASSLGLSGSGSYNEQFF.

The CDR3 nucleotides read TGCGCCAGCTCCGGACAGATCTATGGCTACACCTTC. It encodes CASSGQIYGYTF. The rearrangement links TRBV5-1 to TRBJ1-2; TRBD1 is a possible D gene (6 bases). Germline CDR1 SGHRS, CDR2 YFSETQ. Trimming removed 7 bases at V and 4 bases at J, with 11 bases between. The length of the CDR3 is 12 residues. Full variable domain (outside the CDR3, taken from reference TRBV5-1 and TRBJ1-2): KAGVTQTPRYLIKTRGQQVTLSCSPISGHRSVSWYQQTPGQGLQFLFEYFSETQRNKGNFPGRFSGRQFSNSRSEMNVSTLELGDSALYLCASSGQIYGYTFGSGTRLTVV.

This clone was recorded only once. The chain is built from TRBV7-7 and TRBJ2-2, with 13 bases aligning to TRBD2. Germline lookup yields CDR1 SSHAT and CDR2 FNYEAQ (reference sequence). The CDR3 contains 19 residues. V dropped 5 bases and J dropped 3; count of bases not matched to a gene: 12. CDR3 bases: TGTGCCAGCAGCCCAGAGGGGGGACTAGCGGGGTTGGACACCGGGGAGCTGTTTTTT. Amino acids: CASSPEGGLAGLDTGELFF.

The V call is TRBV19, the J call TRBJ2-1; D tentatively fits TRBD1 or TRBD2 (5 bases each). V dropped 10 bases and J dropped 4 bases, with 17 bases sitting between them. The CDR3 runs to 14 residues. Per germline, CDR1 LNHDA and CDR2 SQIVND (reference sequence). The CDR3 spells CATRRGAQYNEQFF. As DNA, the CDR3 is TGTGCCACCAGGAGAGGGGCGCAGTACAATGAGCAGTTCTTC. Full variable domain (remainder filled in from reference TRBV19 and TRBJ2-1): DGGITQSPKYLFRKEGQNVTLSCEQNLNHDAMYWYRQDPGQGLRLIYYSQIVNDFQKGDIAEGYSVSREKKESFPLTVTSAQKNPTAFYLCATRRGAQYNEQFFGPGTRLTVL.

This clone turned up a few times. The chain carries TRBV11-2 and TRBJ2-4, with TRBD1 matching over 7 bases. Germline CDR1 is SGHAT and CDR2 is FQNNGV. Trimming took 5 bases from V and 9 from J; bases not matched to a gene: 13. The CDR3 runs 15 residues. The CDR3 region has the DNA TGTGCCAGCAGCGACGACAGGGTTTGGGGCGGCATTCAGTACTTC. Its protein product is CASSDDRVWGGIQYF.

This rearrangement joins TRBV9 to TRBJ1-4, with D possibly TRBD1 on 5 matching bases. The V end was cut by 3 bases, the J end by 8 bases, with 17 bases between. The germline V gene encodes CDR1 SGDLS and CDR2 YYNGEE. This CDR3 spans 15 amino acids. CDR3 DNA sequence: TGTGCCAGCAGCGGACAGCCCGATATTTTGGAAAAACTGTTTTTT. It yields the protein CASSGQPDILEKLFF.

The chain couples TRBV28 to TRBJ2-7; 7 nucleotides match TRBD1. The CDR3 sequence is 13 residues long. The ends lost 6 bases at V and 5 bases at J; junction bases unmatched: 7. CDR1 MDHEN and CDR2 SYDVKM come from the germline V gene. The DNA of the CDR3 is TGTGCCAGCAGCTGGGGGACAGCTAACGAGCAGTACTTC. It encodes CASSWGTANEQYF.

The V gene is TRBV5-1, the J gene TRBJ2-7; D is unclear. CDR1 and CDR2 from the germline V gene are SGHRS and YFSETQ. V dropped 1 base and J dropped 5 bases, with 13 bases sitting between them. CDR3 length equals 14 residues. CDR3 amino acids: CASSLLGLANEQYF. Written as DNA, the CDR3 is TGCGCCAGCAGCTTGTTAGGGCTCGCTAACGAGCAGTACTTC.

This clone was seen a few times. CDR3 DNA: TGTGCCATCAGCTCGGGGGACAGCGTCTCCTTCTATGGCTACACCTTC. It translates to CAISSGDSVSFYGYTF. The chain carries TRBV10-3 and TRBJ1-2; 7 bases match TRBD1. Germline CDR1 reads ENHRY; CDR2 reads SYGVKD. This CDR3 region has 16 residues. J was trimmed by 4 bases and V by 6 bases; bases with no gene match: 14.

V and J are TRBV27 and TRBJ2-5; maybe TRBD2 (6 bases). Looked up from germline, CDR1 is MNHEY and CDR2 is SMNVEV (reference sequence). CDR3 length equals 15 residues. The V gene lost 0 bases and the J gene lost 4 bases, with 12 bases spanning the gap. Written as DNA, the CDR3 is TGTGCCAGCAGTTTATCCCGAGGTAGCGGAGAGACCCAGTACTTC. Amino acid sequence: CASSLSRGSGETQYF.

The chain employs TRBV5-1 and TRBJ1-1; TRBD1 matches at 8 bases. The ends lost 0 bases at V and 5 bases at J; junction bases unmatched: 6. Germline CDR1 and CDR2: SGHRS and YFSETQ. This CDR3 spans 15 amino acids. CDR3 sequence (DNA): TGCGCCAGCAGCTTGGGTCAGGGGGCCGGGACTGAAGCTTTCTTT. Protein product: CASSLGQGAGTEAFF. Filled out from reference TRBV5-1 and TRBJ1-1, the complete variable domain reads KAGVTQTPRYLIKTRGQQVTLSCSPISGHRSVSWYQQTPGQGLQFLFEYFSETQRNKGNFPGRFSGRQFSNSRSEMNVSTLELGDSALYLCASSLGQGAGTEAFFGQGTRLTVV.

The V gene is TRBV29-1, the J gene TRBJ1-1; perhaps TRBD1 as D (6 bases). Germline values: CDR1 SQVTM, CDR2 ANQGSEA. The V gene lost 6 bases and the J gene lost 5 bases, with 13 bases spanning the gap. The CDR3 length is 12 residues. The CDR3: CSVTGSETEAFF. CDR3 bases: TGCAGCGTAACAGGGAGTGAGACTGAAGCTTTCTTT.

The rearrangement joins TRBV19 to TRBJ2-7; 8 bases line up with TRBD1. Germline CDR1 and CDR2: LNHDA and SQIVND (reference sequence). CDR3 size: 13 residues. The V gene end was trimmed by 5 bases and the J gene end by 6 bases; junction bases not matched to a gene: 6. CDR3 region: CASSDRTGIEQYF. The DNA for the CDR3 is TGTGCCAGTAGTGACCGGACAGGGATCGAGCAGTACTTC.

The V gene is TRBV4-1, the J gene TRBJ1-6; TRBD1 matches at 7 bases. The germline gives CDR1 MGHRA, CDR2 YSYEKL. This CDR3 comprises 15 residues. Germline trimming cut 1 base from V and 4 bases from J; bases unmatched to any gene: 1. CDR3 sequence reads: CASSQGQGYNSPLHF. In DNA form, the CDR3 reads TGCGCCAGCAGCCAAGGACAGGGTTATAATTCACCCCTCCACTTT.

The chain uses TRBV30 and TRBJ2-1; 12 nucleotides align to TRBD2. CDR1 GTSNPN and CDR2 SVGIG come from the germline V gene (reference sequence). V shed 0 bases, J shed 15 bases, and the junction held 9 bases outside the gene matches. CDR3 length: 14 residues. The CDR3 loop is CAWSVQLAGGGTFF. In nucleotides, the CDR3 is TGTGCCTGGAGTGTACAACTAGCGGGGGGTGGTACGTTCTTC.

This clone was seen a few times. V usage is TRBV5-1 and J usage is TRBJ1-3, with D perhaps matching TRBD1 (6 bases). Germline V gene lookup returns CDR1 SGHRS and CDR2 YFSETQ. V lost 4 bases to trimming and J lost 4 bases, with 12 bases between them. The CDR3 totals 14 residues. CDR3 nucleotide sequence: TGCGCCAGCAGCGAGGCGACAGGAGGAAACACCATATATTTT. This encodes CASSEATGGNTIYF.

This clone was found once. CDR3 DNA: TGCAGCGTTGGGGTCTCGGGGGGGCTCCAAGAGACCCAGTACTTC. The encoded protein is CSVGVSGGLQETQYF. The J gene is TRBJ2-5, the V gene TRBV29-1, with 8 nucleotides matching TRBD2. V lost 4 bases and J lost 1; bases outside the gene matches: 8. This CDR3 is built from 15 residues. The germline CDR1 and CDR2 sequences are SQVTM and ANQGSEA.

J is TRBJ1-1 and V is TRBV23-1; D is uncertain. TRBV23-1 is an ORF for which the function is uncertain. The CDR3 extends over 20 amino acids. V was pared by 4 bases and J by 7 bases, with 34 bases between. CDR3 sequence reads: CASSPTARPCRRTPRDEAFF. CDR3 in DNA: TGCGCCAGCAGTCCAACAGCTCGCCCTTGCCGGCGGACCCCCCGCGATGAAGCTTTCTTT.